These 26 T cell receptor beta chains were all obtained from the same sample, sequenced in a study of blood T cell repertoires in COVID-19. Data came from immunoSEQ multiplex PCR; TCRdb stores just in-frame clones and leaves some out. The sample gives 250,000 to 350,000 clones, about 83% of which show up once; 1.2% is in the top ten. Material for sequencing was peripheral blood. The origin of the receptors is a woman between 50 and 59 years old with acute or convalescent COVID-19.

CDR3 sequence reads: CATTRDRYNQPQHF. The CDR3 nucleotides are TGTGCCACCACCCGGGACAGATACAATCAGCCCCAGCATTTT. The J gene is TRBJ1-5, the V gene TRBV7-2, with TRBD1 matching over 7 bases. CDR3 length: 14 residues. From germline, CDR1 is SGHTA and CDR2 FQGNSA. V trimming: 10 bases; J trimming: 3 bases; junction bases outside the gene matches: 9.

This chain uses TRBV2 with TRBJ1-4; possible D gene TRBD1, 5 bases. The CDR3 spans 15 residues. Germline-derived CDR1 and CDR2 are SNHLY and FYNNEI. Trimming pared 7 bases from V and 4 bases from J, leaving 16 bases between. Here the CDR3 DNA reads TGTGCCAGCACCATCTCTACGGGGGGTAATGAAAAACTGTTTTTT. Its translation is CASTISTGGNEKLFF.

The V and J genes are TRBV18 and TRBJ1-1; weak D call: TRBD1 (5 bases). The CDR3 sequence is 14 residues long. V dropped 3 bases and J dropped 5 bases, with 13 bases sitting between them. Germline lookup yields CDR1 KGHSH and CDR2 LQKENI. The CDR3 DNA reads as TGTGCCAGCTCACCTTGGTTCGGGGGAACTGAAGCTTTCTTT. Protein: CASSPWFGGTEAFF.

This rearrangement joins TRBV5-1 to TRBJ2-6, with 7 bases that match TRBD1. J lost 6 bases, V lost 4 bases, and 4 bases had no gene match. The V gene's germline CDR1 is SGHRS and CDR2 YFSETQ. This CDR3 spans 14 amino acids. CDR3 sequence reads: CASSPGQMANVLTF. The CDR3 region has the DNA TGCGCCAGCAGCCCGGGACAGATGGCCAACGTCCTGACTTTC.

The chain combines TRBV4-1 with TRBJ1-1; D ambiguous. Trimming removed 2 bases from V and 4 bases from J, with 17 bases in between. The germline gives CDR1 MGHRA, CDR2 YSYEKL. The length of the CDR3 is 16 residues. The CDR3 coding sequence is TGCGCCAGCAGCCAAAAGAGGCCCTCAGAGGGCACTGAAGCTTTCTTT. Translation: CASSQKRPSEGTEAFF.

The rearrangement uses TRBV7-2 and TRBJ2-5; 8 nucleotides match TRBD1. V gave up 3 bases and J gave up 4 bases; unmatched junction bases: 13. CDR1 and CDR2 from the germline V gene are SGHTA and FQGNSA. This CDR3 has 17 amino acids. The CDR3 spells CASSFSRTGRGGETQYF. CDR3 in DNA: TGTGCCAGCAGCTTTTCCCGGACAGGGAGAGGAGGAGAGACCCAGTACTTC.

The chain joins TRBV7-9 to TRBJ2-2; no firm D call. This CDR3 is built from 14 residues. Trimming took 3 bases from V and 6 from J, leaving 11 bases between them. CDR1 and CDR2 from the germline V gene are SEHNR and FQNEAQ (reference sequence). CDR3 nucleotides: TGTGCCAGCAGCTTTTTCCAGGATCCCGGGGAGCTGTTTTTT. The encoded protein is CASSFFQDPGELFF. The complete variable domain, with remaining parts taken from reference TRBV7-9 and TRBJ2-2, reads DTGVSQNPRHKITKRGQNVTFRCDPISEHNRLYWYRQTLGQGPEFLTYFQNEAQLEKSRLLSDRFSAERPKGSFSTLEIQRTEQGDSAMYLCASSFFQDPGELFFGEGSRLTVL.

The chain recombines TRBV7-9 with TRBJ2-5; TRBD1 matches at 9 bases. The length of the CDR3 is 14 residues. Per the germline V gene, CDR1 is SEHNR and CDR2 is FQNEAQ (reference sequence). The V gene end was trimmed by 4 bases and the J gene end by 4 bases; junction bases not matched to a gene: 4. The CDR3 nucleotides read TGTGCCAGCAGCTCGGGACAGGGTAGAGAGACCCAGTACTTC. Amino acid sequence: CASSSGQGRETQYF.

Concerning this clone itself: Other DNA sequences in this sample translate to the same CDR3. This chain connects TRBV3-1 (or the pseudogene TRBV3-2) to TRBJ1-1; no clear D gene. Germline CDR1 LGHDT, CDR2 YNNKEL (reference sequence). V lost 4 bases, J lost 4 bases, and 7 bases lay in between. The CDR3 length is 12 residues. The CDR3 is CASSPPGTEAFF. Written as DNA, the CDR3 is TGTGCCAGCAGCCCGCCGGGCACTGAAGCTTTCTTT.

This clone has a single count. The chain employs TRBV5-5 and TRBJ1-4; no definite D call. There are 15 residues in the CDR3. Germline lookup yields CDR1 SGHKS and CDR2 YYEKEE (reference sequence). Trimming removed 7 bases at V and 0 bases at J, with 13 bases between. The CDR3 DNA follows: TGTGCCAGCTCCTCGTTTTCTGCAACTAATGAAAAACTGTTTTTT. Translation gives CASSSFSATNEKLFF.

This sequence joins TRBV11-2 and TRBJ1-1, with D possibly TRBD1 on 6 matching bases. The CDR3 covers 14 residues. With 3 bases removed from V and 5 bases from J, the gap between germline ends came to 13 bases. Germline lookup yields CDR1 SGHAT and CDR2 FQNNGV. This CDR3 reads CASSLQFRGTEAFF. CDR3 in DNA: TGTGCCAGCAGCTTGCAATTCAGGGGAACTGAAGCTTTCTTT.

The V and J genes are TRBV21-1 and TRBJ2-7; TRBD2 is taken as the D call from the table, unchecked against the DNA. TRBV21-1 is listed as a pseudogene. CDR3 length: 12 amino acids. The CDR3 sequence is CANRTSSYEQYF. CDR3 DNA sequence: TGTGCCAATCGGACTAGCTCCTACGAGCAGTACTTC.

This chain uses TRBV10-3 with TRBJ1-1; perhaps TRBD1 as D (6 bases). The CDR3 consists of 12 residues. Germline V lookup: CDR1 ENHRY, CDR2 SYGVKD. Trimming took 11 bases from V and 5 from J, leaving 15 bases between them. The CDR3 protein is CAGGAGLTEAFF. The CDR3 region has the DNA TGTGCCGGGGGGGCAGGGTTGACTGAAGCTTTCTTT.

The CDR3 loop reads CASSHSQGNQPQHF. The CDR3 nucleotides are TGTGCCAGCAGCCACTCCCAGGGGAATCAGCCCCAGCATTTT. This chain links TRBV6-6 with TRBJ1-5; D possibly corresponds to TRBD1 (6 bases). The germline V gene has CDR1 MNHNY and CDR2 SVGAGI (reference sequence). Trimming stripped 6 bases from V and 4 bases from J, with 13 bases between. This CDR3 contains 14 residues.

The gene calls are TRBV7-2 and TRBJ2-2; D is unresolved. V lost 5 bases and J 0 bases, leaving 16 bases between the germline ends. The CDR3 is 17 residues long. CDR1 is SGHTA, CDR2 FQGNSA, per germline. CDR3 DNA: TGTGCCAGCAGCCCGCGTTCAGTCCTAGCGAACACCGGGGAGCTGTTTTTT. Translating it yields CASSPRSVLANTGELFF.

This sequence joins TRBV5-4 and TRBJ1-1; D is undetermined. This CDR3 spans 12 amino acids. Germline-derived CDR1 and CDR2 are SGHNT and YYREEE (reference sequence). V lost 3 bases to trimming and J lost 6 bases, with 9 bases between them. CDR3 region: CASSSDKSEAFF. The CDR3 DNA sequence: TGTGCCAGCAGCTCCGACAAATCTGAAGCTTTCTTT.

In this sample, this clone turned up once. The chain's CDR3 is CASSLLGQGDVGTF. In DNA, the CDR3 is TGTGCCAGCAGCTTGCTGGGACAAGGGGATGTTGGCACCTTC. The gene calls are TRBV5-6 and TRBJ1-2; the D gene is possibly TRBD1 (6 bases). Germline V lookup: CDR1 SGHDT, CDR2 YYEEEE. V was trimmed by 1 base and J by 13 bases, leaving 20 bases between them. The length of the CDR3 is 14 residues.

This clone was seen just once. Here the CDR3 reads CASSRDRSYEQYV. The CDR3 DNA reads as TGTGCCAGCAGCCGGGACAGGTCCTACGAGCAGTACGTC. The chain recombines TRBV2 with TRBJ2-7; 8 nucleotides agree with TRBD1. CDR1 SNHLY and CDR2 FYNNEI come from the germline V gene. V shed 6 bases, J shed 1 base, and the junction held 2 bases outside the gene matches. This CDR3 comprises 13 residues.

The V call is TRBV6-5, the J call TRBJ2-2, with 7 bases identical to TRBD2. CDR1 is MNHEY and CDR2 is SVGAGI in the germline V gene. The CDR3 totals 13 residues. V was pared by 8 bases and J by 7 bases, with 7 bases of the junction left unmatched. CDR3 DNA: TGTGCCAGCTCCTTGGGGGGGATCGGGGAGCTGTTTTTT. Protein: CASSLGGIGELFF.

The chain uses TRBV10-2 and TRBJ2-7, with 11 nucleotides matching TRBD1. Per germline, CDR1 WSHSY and CDR2 SAAADI. V lost 6 bases to trimming and J lost 2 bases; unmatched junction nucleotides: 3. The length of the CDR3 is 14 residues. CDR3 region: CASSWGQGAYEQYF. CDR3 nucleotides: TGCGCCAGCAGCTGGGGACAGGGGGCCTACGAGCAGTACTTC.

This clone was counted only a few times. The chain uses TRBV4-1 and TRBJ2-3; 7 positions match TRBD2. This CDR3 region has 17 residues. From germline, CDR1 is MGHRA and CDR2 YSYEKL. V dropped 0 bases and J dropped 5; count of bases not matched to a gene: 11. The CDR3 spells CASSQDWSGAPKDTQYF. Written as DNA, the CDR3 is TGCGCCAGCAGCCAAGACTGGAGCGGGGCGCCCAAAGATACGCAGTATTTT.

The CDR3 nucleotides read TGTGCCAGCAGCTTCCGAGCGGGAGGGGAGCAGTTCTTC. Amino acid sequence: CASSFRAGGEQFF. The V call is TRBV7-2, the J call TRBJ2-1; 10 bases fit TRBD2. V lost 3 bases to trimming and J lost 10 bases; unmatched junction nucleotides: 3. Germline loops: CDR1 SGHTA, CDR2 FQGNSA. The CDR3 is made up of 13 amino acids.

The chain carries TRBV6-1 and TRBJ2-7, with 8 bases fitting TRBD1. Germline CDR1 is MNHNS and CDR2 is SASEGT. J was trimmed by 5 bases and V by 6 bases; bases with no gene match: 3. The CDR3 sequence is 12 residues long. The CDR3: CASSMDRDEQYV. The DNA for the CDR3 is TGTGCCAGCAGCATGGACAGGGACGAGCAGTACGTC.

The chain combines TRBV7-6 with TRBJ2-2; D unresolved. Trimming stripped 2 bases from V and 0 bases from J, with 7 bases between. The CDR3 is 15 amino acids. Germline lookup yields CDR1 SGHVS and CDR2 FNYEAQ. For the CDR3, the DNA is TGTGCCAGCAGCTTAATCAGATCGAACACCGGGGAGCTGTTTTTT. Translating it yields CASSLIRSNTGELFF.

The rearrangement joins TRBV23-1 to TRBJ2-7, with D maybe TRBD1 (6 bases). TRBV23-1 is identified as an open reading frame with a role that is uncertain. The V gene lost 4 bases and the J gene lost 1 base, with 11 bases spanning the gap. CDR3 length: 14 amino acids. CDR3 sequence (DNA): TGCGCCAGCAGTCGTCCGGACAGTTCCTACGAGCAGTACGTC. The encoded protein is CASSRPDSSYEQYV.

The V gene is TRBV15, the J gene TRBJ1-2; TRBD1 is a possible D gene (5 bases). The CDR3 contains 16 residues. V lost 0 bases and J lost 8, with 19 bases in between. CDR1 and CDR2 from the germline V gene are LNHNV and YYDKDF (reference sequence). CDR3 loop: CATSRERASGVRGYTF. The CDR3 DNA is TGTGCCACCAGCAGAGAGCGGGCTTCGGGGGTTCGGGGCTACACCTTC.